The entry below gives a single TCR beta chain sequence along with its context. Its antigen is as yet unknown. This CDR3 has 14 amino acids. Germline-derived CDR1 and CDR2 are LNHNV and YYDKDF (reference sequence). Trimming shortened V by 6 bases and J by 0 bases, and 9 bases separated the two germline ends. The source of the sample is a study of identical twins. Template switching introduced a universal primer site, and the cDNA bore unique molecular identifiers. TCRdb analysed the 5' RACE reads with MiXCR anew, one entry per CDR3 protein. The profile shows around 680,000 distinct CDR3 sequences, over 8.5% of them singletons. Study-wide results and limits: The study found weaker excess twin sharing in beta out-of-frame sequences. Possibly, invariant MAIT and iNKT cells partly confounded zero-insertion analyses.

These records were also assigned to another study, of yellow fever vaccine responses in identical twins. As reported in that work: After vaccination, twins' T cell response reportedly seemed partly convergent, partly personalized.

The chain is built from TRBV15 and TRBJ2-1; D not resolved. The sample comprised PBMCs. This clonotype was obtained from a woman aged 18-29 years in good health. The CDR3 spells CATSYKSSYNEQFF. The CDR3 DNA reads TGTGCCACCAGTTACAAGAGCTCCTACAATGAGCAGTTCTTC.